Below are 17 T cell receptor beta chains sequenced from a single sample in a study of T-cell memory formation after mild COVID-19. TCRdb ran MiXCR on the 5' RACE reads and lists one entry per CDR3 protein. The sample contains 190,000 or so distinct CDR3 sequences, about a fifth of which appear only once. Sequencing was done on a sample of PBMCs or a T cell subset sorted from them (not recorded which). The receptors were sampled from an adult woman who had mild COVID-19 (a few samples of this study predate the infection). Cell type and time point are not known.

This chain joins TRBV12-3 or TRBV12-4 and TRBJ2-7; a weak D match, TRBD1 (6 bases). Trimming took 4 bases from V and 0 from J, leaving 13 bases between them. The CDR3 has 15 amino acids. CDR3 nucleotides: TGTGCCAGCAGTTCCTCTAGAGGGGGCTCCTACGAGCAGTACTTC. Protein: CASSSSRGGSYEQYF.

V gene TRBV28 combines with J gene TRBJ2-3; possibly TRBD1 for D (6 bases). CDR3 length: 16 residues. Deletions cut 3 bases from V and 1 base from J, with 14 bases between. Germline V gene data show CDR1 as MDHEN and CDR2 as SYDVKM. In nucleotides, the CDR3 is TGTGCCAGCAGTTTCGAGGGGACACTGCGCACAGATACGCAGTATTTT. This encodes CASSFEGTLRTDTQYF.

The V call is TRBV12-3 or TRBV12-4, the J call TRBJ1-1; D not certain. V gave up 5 bases and J gave up 0 bases, with 7 bases separating them. The CDR3 contains 13 residues. In nucleotides, the CDR3 is TGTGCCAGCAGTGAACTCATGAACACTGAAGCTTTCTTT. Translation: CASSELMNTEAFF.

This sequence joins TRBV5-1 and TRBJ1-1; the D gene is possibly TRBD1 (5 bases). Germline values: CDR1 SGHRS, CDR2 YFSETQ. V was trimmed by 7 bases and J by 2 bases, leaving 9 bases between them. This CDR3 is built from 12 residues. The CDR3 nucleotides read TGCGCCAGCCGGGGGGAAAACACTGAAGCTTTCTTT. It codes for CASRGENTEAFF.

V is TRBV28 and J is TRBJ2-7, with TRBD2 matching 12 bases. After removal of 2 bases from V and 5 bases from J, the junction contained 4 bases not matched to a gene. This CDR3 spans 15 amino acids. CDR1 is MDHEN and CDR2 is SYDVKM in the germline V gene. CDR3 loop: CASSLDLAGGHEQYF. The CDR3 DNA follows: TGTGCCAGCAGTTTAGACCTAGCGGGAGGGCACGAGCAGTACTTC.

This clonotype turned up a few times. The gene calls are TRBV6-5 and TRBJ2-7; perhaps D is TRBD1 or TRBD2 (5 bases each). V gave up 2 bases and J gave up 2 bases, with 16 bases separating them. CDR3 length: 16 amino acids. CDR1 is MNHEY and CDR2 is SVGAGI in the germline V gene. CDR3 in DNA: TGTGCCAGCAGTTACGGTTCCGAGGGGCACCCCTACGAGCAGTACTTC. This sequence encodes CASSYGSEGHPYEQYF.

In its sample, this clonotype was seen a few times. The chain links TRBV10-3 to TRBJ1-5; possible D gene TRBD1, 6 bases. V was pared by 3 bases and J by 7 bases, with 16 bases between. CDR3 length: 15 residues. Germline CDR1 is ENHRY and CDR2 is SYGVKD. The CDR3 is CAISEGGQGQQPQHF. The CDR3 DNA reads as TGTGCCATCAGTGAAGGAGGGCAGGGACAACAGCCCCAGCATTTT.

This clonotype was recorded a few times. This sequence joins TRBV20-1 and TRBJ2-3; 13 bases align to TRBD2. CDR3 length equals 16 residues. The germline gives CDR1 DFQATT, CDR2 SNEGSKA (reference sequence). The V gene end was trimmed by 6 bases and the J gene end by 1 base; junction bases not matched to a gene: 7. In DNA, the CDR3 is TGCAGTGCCTCACTAGCGGGAGGGCCAGGCACAGATACGCAGTATTTT. It is translated as CSASLAGGPGTDTQYF.

This clonotype has only a few counts. J is TRBJ2-1 and V is TRBV7-9; perhaps TRBD1 as D (6 bases). CDR3 length: 13 residues. Looked up from germline, CDR1 is SEHNR and CDR2 is FQNEAQ (reference sequence). The V gene lost 4 bases and the J gene lost 6 bases, with 10 bases spanning the gap. Here the CDR3 reads CASSSTGGNEQFF. CDR3 DNA: TGTGCCAGCAGCTCGACAGGCGGCAATGAGCAGTTCTTC. Filled out from reference TRBV7-9 and TRBJ2-1, the complete variable domain reads DTGVSQNPRHKITKRGQNVTFRCDPISEHNRLYWYRQTLGQGPEFLTYFQNEAQLEKSRLLSDRFSAERPKGSFSTLEIQRTEQGDSAMYLCASSSTGGNEQFFGPGTRLTVL.

The sample holds a few counts of this clonotype. The chain is built from TRBV5-5 and TRBJ1-2, with D possibly matching TRBD1 (5 bases). Trimming shortened V by 5 bases and J by 2 bases, and 7 bases separated the two germline ends. The CDR3 contains 12 residues. Per germline, CDR1 SGHKS and CDR2 YYEKEE (reference sequence). The CDR3 nucleotides are TGTGCCAGCAGGGGGGTCAACTATGGCTACACCTTC. As protein: CASRGVNYGYTF.

This chain connects TRBV9 to TRBJ1-2; D ambiguous. Trimming pared 6 bases from V and 4 bases from J, leaving 10 bases between. CDR3 length: 12 residues. The germline gives CDR1 SGDLS, CDR2 YYNGEE. As DNA, the CDR3 is TGTGCCAGCACCGGAATGCGCTATGGCTACACCTTC. Protein: CASTGMRYGYTF. The entire variable domain, with the rest obtained from reference TRBV9 and TRBJ1-2, is as follows: DSGVTQTPKHLITATGQRVTLRCSPRSGDLSVYWYQQSLDQGLQFLIQYYNGEERAKGNILERFSAQQFPDLHSELNLSSLELGDSALYFCASTGMRYGYTFGSGTRLTVV.

This chain connects TRBV5-1 to TRBJ1-2, with 8 bases that match TRBD1. This CDR3 has 18 amino acids. Trimming cost V 6 bases and J 6 bases; bases outside gene matches: 22. Germline V CDR1 and CDR2: SGHRS, YFSETQ. CDR3 coding DNA: TGCGCCAGCAACCCGACGATTAGGACAGGGATTGGGCCAAATGGCTACACCTTC. Amino acid sequence: CASNPTIRTGIGPNGYTF.

This clonotype was counted a few times. This chain connects TRBV23-1 to TRBJ2-6, with TRBD1 identical over 9 bases. TRBV23-1 is recorded as an ORF, its role being uncertain. The CDR3 runs 17 residues. J gave up 4 bases and V 2 bases, and 6 bases lay outside the gene matches. DNA of the CDR3: TGCGCCAGCAGTCAACGGGGACAGGGAGCCGGGGCCAACGTCCTGACTTTC. Amino acids: CASSQRGQGAGANVLTF.

The CDR3 DNA follows: TGTGCCAGCAGTTACTCCGGCTACACAGGGATATACACCGGGGAGCTGTTTTTT. Protein product: CASSYSGYTGIYTGELFF. The V and J genes are TRBV6-6 and TRBJ2-2, with a tentative D call TRBD1 (6 bases). V dropped 0 bases and J dropped 3 bases, with 17 bases sitting between them. Germline CDR1 and CDR2: MNHNY and SVGAGI (reference sequence). This CDR3 has 18 amino acids.

This clonotype showed up just a few times. The chain joins TRBV4-3 to TRBJ2-1; no clear D. This CDR3 is 19 amino acids long. CDR1 is LGHNA and CDR2 is YSLEER in the germline V gene. V was cut by 3 bases and J by 3 bases, with 24 bases left in between. The CDR3 region has the DNA TGCGCCAGCAGCCATCAATTGATGAGTCCGGCGGATCTCTACAATGAGCAGTTCTTC. Translation gives CASSHQLMSPADLYNEQFF.

The chain combines TRBV30 with TRBJ2-7, with 7 bases matching TRBD1. CDR1 GTSNPN and CDR2 SVGIG come from the germline V gene (reference sequence). This CDR3 is built from 13 residues. V was pared by 5 bases and J by 0 bases, with 4 bases of the junction left unmatched. The CDR3 DNA follows: TGTGCCTGGGCGTCAGGGGGCTCCTACGAGCAGTACTTC. Its protein product is CAWASGGSYEQYF.

V gene TRBV12-3 or TRBV12-4 combines with J gene TRBJ2-7; weak D call: TRBD1 (6 bases). This CDR3 region has 14 residues. Trimming shortened V by 6 bases and J by 3 bases, and 15 bases separated the two germline ends. CDR3: CASRPDRYNYEQYF. CDR3 DNA: TGTGCCAGCAGACCCGACAGGTACAACTACGAGCAGTACTTC.